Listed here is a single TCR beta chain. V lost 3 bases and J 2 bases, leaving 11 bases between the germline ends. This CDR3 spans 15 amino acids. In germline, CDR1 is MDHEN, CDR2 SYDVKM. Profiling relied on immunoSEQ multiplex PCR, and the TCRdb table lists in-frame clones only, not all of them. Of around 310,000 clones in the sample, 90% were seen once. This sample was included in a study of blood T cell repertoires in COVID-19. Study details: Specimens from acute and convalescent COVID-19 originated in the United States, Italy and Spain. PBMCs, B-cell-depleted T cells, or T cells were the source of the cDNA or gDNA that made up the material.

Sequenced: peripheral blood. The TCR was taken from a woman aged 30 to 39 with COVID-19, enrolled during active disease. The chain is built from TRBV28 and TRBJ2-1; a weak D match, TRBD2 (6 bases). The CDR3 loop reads CASSFGGFPYNEQFF. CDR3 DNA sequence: TGTGCCAGCAGTTTTGGGGGGTTTCCCTACAATGAGCAGTTCTTC.